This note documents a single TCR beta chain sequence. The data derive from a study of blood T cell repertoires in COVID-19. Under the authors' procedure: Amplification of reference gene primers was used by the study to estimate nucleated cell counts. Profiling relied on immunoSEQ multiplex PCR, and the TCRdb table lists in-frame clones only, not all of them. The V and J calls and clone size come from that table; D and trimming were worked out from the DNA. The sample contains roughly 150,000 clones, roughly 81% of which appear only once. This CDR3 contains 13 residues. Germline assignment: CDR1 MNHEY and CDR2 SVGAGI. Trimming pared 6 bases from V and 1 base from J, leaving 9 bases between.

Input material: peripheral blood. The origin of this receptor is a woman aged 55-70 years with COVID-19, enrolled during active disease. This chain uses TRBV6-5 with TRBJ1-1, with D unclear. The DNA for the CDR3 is TGTGCCAGCAGCCAAACTAAGAACACTGAAGCTTTCTTT. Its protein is CASSQTKNTEAFF.